This T cell receptor (beta chain) was retrieved from a study of cytomegalovirus exposure and HLA in healthy donors. V lost 0 bases, J lost 3 bases, and 7 bases stayed unmatched. Germline V gene sequence: CDR1 MGHRA, CDR2 YSYEKL. This CDR3 contains 17 residues. The table lists this clone with a few counts. PCR employed 60 Vbeta and 13 Jbeta primers. The method was immunoSEQ multiplex PCR; TCRdb's version includes in-frame clones alone and lacks a portion of them. The sample contains 64,000 or so clones, 85% to 90% of which appear only once. The source material was PBMCs. The TCR sequence derives from a female donor in good health and CMV-seronegative. The chain is built from TRBV4-1 and TRBJ1-3; 8 positions agree with TRBD1. CDR3 in amino acids: CASSQDGQGAFGNTIYF. CDR3 nucleotide sequence: TGCGCCAGCAGCCAAGATGGGCAGGGGGCCTTTGGAAACACCATATATTTT.